This entry is about one T cell receptor (beta chain). Generated by immunoSEQ multiplex PCR, the TCRdb table keeps only in-frame clones and is missing some. The data contain over 35,000 clones, 92% of them singletons. These data belong to a study of ipilimumab plus nivolumab after autologous stem cell transplantation. Starting 14 to 28 days after autologous transplant, ipilimumab 1 mg/kg was given. With 5 bases clipped from V and 7 bases from J, the junction kept 8 bases outside the gene matches. The CDR3 totals 15 residues. Germline V gene sequence: CDR1 SGHVS, CDR2 FNYEAQ. The chain combines TRBV7-6 with TRBJ2-2; 9 nucleotides line up with TRBD1. This TCR derives from a male donor with multiple myeloma. The starting material was PBMCs, obtained in a trial of ipilimumab plus nivolumab as post-transplant consolidation. This CDR3 reads CASSPRTGEGGELFF. The CDR3 DNA follows: TGTGCCAGCAGCCCCCGGACAGGGGAAGGCGGGGAGCTGTTTTTT.